The 20 T cell receptor beta chains presented below share a single source sample, sequenced in a study of regulatory T cells in long-lasting Graves disease listed by TCRdb under 2021. This specimen's time point label, interpreted: persistent/refractory GD, antithyroid drugs over 5 years with positive TRAb. For both TCR sequencing and RNA sequencing, RNA was extracted from PBMCs in TRIzol. Preparation of the library involved multiplex PCR. TCRdb names Illumina HiSeq 4000 as the instrument used. CDR3 regions were amplified by Arm-PCR with iRepertoire HTBI primers to construct TCR beta libraries. TCRdb reprocessed the public reads (quality trimming at Q25 with fastp, clone calling with MiXCR) and kept in-frame beta chains. Duplicate CDR3 protein sequences are folded into a single record with the most common DNA and genes. The sample data list 360,000 or so distinct CDR3 sequences, and 20% to 25% of these were observed just once. The leading ten clones occupy around 30% of the sample.

The sample consisted of peripheral blood mononuclear cells (PBMCs), taken when the disease was refractory, from a patient treated with antithyroid drugs. The receptor source for this set is a woman in her forties with Graves disease. Donor details come from another sample of the same person, matched by shared clones.

This clonotype was picked up many times. This chain connects TRBV20-1 to TRBJ2-5; no clear D. Trimming shortened V by 6 bases and J by 0 bases, and 14 bases separated the two germline ends. The CDR3 length is 14 residues. Germline lookup yields CDR1 DFQATT and CDR2 SNEGSKA (reference sequence). CDR3 protein: CSAPRRLYQETQYF. In DNA, the CDR3 is TGCAGTGCCCCCCGGAGATTGTACCAAGAGACCCAGTACTTC.

The rearrangement uses TRBV6-1 and TRBJ2-1; 14 bases line up with TRBD2. Germline V CDR1 and CDR2: MNHNS, SASEGT. Trimming removed 2 bases from V and 7 bases from J; junction bases left unmatched: 4. The CDR3 sequence is 16 residues long. The CDR3 is CASSEMTSGRGNEQFF. Here the CDR3 DNA reads TGTGCCAGCAGTGAAATGACTAGCGGGAGGGGGAATGAGCAGTTCTTC.

This clonotype was counted at least ten times. The rearrangement links TRBV11-2 to TRBJ2-7; D remains ambiguous. The CDR3 extends over 12 amino acids. Germline lookup yields CDR1 SGHAT and CDR2 FQNNGV. Trimming took 2 bases from V and 4 from J, leaving 6 bases between them. Here the CDR3 DNA reads TGTGCCAGCAGCTTAAACACTTACGAGCAGTACTTC. Translation gives CASSLNTYEQYF. The full variable domain, rest sourced from reference TRBV11-2 and TRBJ2-7, is EAGVAQSPRYKIIEKRQSVAFWCNPISGHATLYWYQQILGQGPKLLIQFQNNGVVDDSQLPKDRFSAERLKGVDSTLKIQPAKLEDSAVYLCASSLNTYEQYFGPGTRLTVT.

There are many counts of this clonotype. The chain couples TRBV28 to TRBJ1-1, with 8 bases matching TRBD1. Trimming removed 6 bases from V and 1 base from J; junction bases left unmatched: 7. The CDR3 sequence is 15 residues long. Germline CDR1 and CDR2: MDHEN and SYDVKM. This chain's CDR3 is CASRHRGGGNTEAFF. CDR3 bases: TGTGCCAGCAGGCACAGGGGGGGGGGGAACACTGAAGCTTTCTTT.

This clonotype was found a few times. This CDR3 reads CASVRSYEQYF. Written as DNA, the CDR3 is TGTGCCAGCGTCCGCTCCTACGAGCAGTACTTC. The chain uses TRBV6-1 and TRBJ2-7; D not resolved. Trimming left V 8 bases short and J 0 bases short, with 5 bases between. CDR3 length: 11 amino acids. The germline gives CDR1 MNHNS, CDR2 SASEGT.

The chain links TRBV28 to TRBJ2-4; TRBD2 matches at 7 bases. The CDR3 sequence is 13 residues long. V shed 11 bases and J 3 bases; nucleotides not matched to a gene: 7. The germline gives CDR1 MDHEN, CDR2 SYDVKM. The CDR3 here is CAGRARGKNIQYF. In nucleotides, the CDR3 is TGTGCCGGGAGGGCCCGGGGCAAAAACATTCAGTACTTC.

This clonotype showed up just a few times. The rearrangement joins TRBV5-1 to TRBJ1-5; D gene unclear. V was clipped by 8 bases and J by 0 bases, with 9 bases between them. This CDR3 region has 13 residues. Per germline, CDR1 SGHRS and CDR2 YFSETQ. DNA for the CDR3: TGCGCCAGTGACCGCCTTAGCAATCAGCCCCAGCATTTT. This codes for CASDRLSNQPQHF.

Concerning this clonotype itself: A much bigger clone sits one base away, suggesting this may be a read error. The chain employs TRBV28 and TRBJ1-5, with 9 nucleotides matching TRBD1. Germline V gene lookup returns CDR1 MDHEN and CDR2 SYDVKM. The CDR3 has 18 amino acids. The CDR3 reads CGSSLDPKQGAGNQPQHF. CDR3 coding DNA: TGTGGCAGCAGTTTAGACCCAAAACAGGGGGCGGGCAATCAGCCCCAGCATTTT.

Many counts were recorded for this clonotype. This chain connects TRBV28 to TRBJ2-7; 13 nucleotides match TRBD2. The trim removed 10 bases at V and 5 bases at J, leaving 8 bases unmatched. Germline V gene lookup returns CDR1 MDHEN and CDR2 SYDVKM. The CDR3 covers 14 residues. This CDR3 is CATHGLAGVHEQYF. In DNA form, the CDR3 reads TGTGCCACCCACGGACTAGCGGGAGTCCACGAGCAGTACTTC.

This clonotype appeared many times. V is TRBV6-2 or TRBV6-3 and J is TRBJ1-3; tentatively, D is TRBD1 (6 bases). Trimming took off 1 base at V and 0 bases at J, with 10 bases between the two ends. This CDR3 is built from 16 residues. Germline values: CDR1 MNHEY, CDR2 SVGEGT. The CDR3 sequence is CASSYWQGSSGNTIYF. DNA for the CDR3: TGTGCCAGCAGTTACTGGCAGGGGAGCTCTGGAAACACCATATATTTT.

Points on this clonotype: At one of its ends the junction is not consistent with the germline gene, which may arise from a read error. The V and J genes are TRBV27 and TRBJ2-3; weak D call: TRBD2 (5 bases). The germline CDR1 and CDR2 sequences are MNHEY and SMNVEV (reference sequence). The CDR3 length is 15 residues. The CDR3 region is CASSYLRANTDTQYF. As DNA, the CDR3 is TGTGCCAGTAGTTACCTGAGGGCCAACACAGATACGCAGTATTTT.

This clonotype was observed many times. The chain couples TRBV7-2 to TRBJ2-7; 9 nucleotides align to TRBD1. J lost 1 base, V lost 2 bases, and 6 bases had no gene match. Germline lookup yields CDR1 SGHTA and CDR2 FQGNSA. This CDR3 contains 16 residues. The CDR3 DNA is TGTGCCAGCAGCTTAATCCCGGGACAGGGTTCCTACGAGCAGTACTTC. Its protein product is CASSLIPGQGSYEQYF.

This clonotype was picked up many times. This rearrangement joins TRBV20-1 to TRBJ2-2, with D uncertain. The CDR3 totals 15 residues. From germline, CDR1 is DFQATT and CDR2 SNEGSKA (reference sequence). V lost 3 bases and J 5 bases, leaving 16 bases between the germline ends. CDR3 protein: CSASGSSAATGELFF. CDR3 bases: TGCAGTGCTAGCGGTTCAAGCGCGGCTACCGGGGAGCTGTTTTTT.

The chain joins TRBV15 to TRBJ2-1; D is undetermined. Trimming stripped 1 base from V and 8 bases from J, with 15 bases between. The CDR3 sequence is 15 residues long. Looked up from germline, CDR1 is LNHNV and CDR2 is YYDKDF (reference sequence). CDR3 nucleotides: TGTGCCACCAGCAGAGTTGGTCTGTCGTTGGATGAGCAGTTCTTC. Encoded protein: CATSRVGLSLDEQFF.

The table lists this clonotype with a few counts. The chain combines TRBV5-1 with TRBJ2-7; TRBD2 matches at 10 bases. Germline CDR1 and CDR2: SGHRS and YFSETQ. Trimming removed 4 bases from V and 0 bases from J; junction bases left unmatched: 4. The CDR3 loop spans 15 amino acids. The CDR3 sequence is CASSGGTSDSYEQYF. DNA for the CDR3: TGCGCCAGCAGCGGCGGGACTAGCGACTCCTACGAGCAGTACTTC. Full variable domain (rest looked up from reference TRBV5-1 and TRBJ2-7): KAGVTQTPRYLIKTRGQQVTLSCSPISGHRSVSWYQQTPGQGLQFLFEYFSETQRNKGNFPGRFSGRQFSNSRSEMNVSTLELGDSALYLCASSGGTSDSYEQYFGPGTRLTVT.

This clonotype occurred many times. J is TRBJ2-6 and V is TRBV6-1; D is perhaps TRBD1 (6 bases). The germline gives CDR1 MNHNS, CDR2 SASEGT. CDR3 length: 17 amino acids. Trimming left V 6 bases short and J 0 bases short, with 15 bases between. In DNA, the CDR3 is TGTGCCAGCAGCCCAGGGACATATTTCTCTGGGGCCAACGTCCTGACTTTC. It specifies CASSPGTYFSGANVLTF.

The V call is TRBV29-1, the J call TRBJ2-3, with 7 bases that match TRBD1. From germline, CDR1 is SQVTM and CDR2 ANQGSEA. The CDR3 has 14 amino acids. V lost 2 bases and J lost 0; bases outside the gene matches: 2. This chain's CDR3 is CSVERTGSTDTQYF. The CDR3 bases are TGCAGCGTTGAAAGGACAGGTAGCACAGATACGCAGTATTTT.

CDR3 nucleotide sequence: TGTGCCAGCCTACTCGGGAGGGTGAACACCGGGGAGCTGTTTTTT. Amino acids: CASLLGRVNTGELFF. This chain joins TRBV6-2 or TRBV6-3 and TRBJ2-2; TRBD2 matches 8 bases. V dropped 8 bases and J dropped 1; count of bases not matched to a gene: 6. In germline, CDR1 is MNHEY, CDR2 SVGEGT. There are 15 residues in the CDR3.

V gene TRBV10-3 combines with J gene TRBJ2-7, with D maybe TRBD1 (5 bases). This CDR3 has 13 amino acids. CDR1 and CDR2 (germline): ENHRY, SYGVKD. The V end was cut by 7 bases, the J end by 2 bases, with 12 bases between. CDR3 amino acids: CAIKGREPYEQYF. CDR3 DNA: TGTGCCATCAAGGGCAGGGAACCCTACGAGCAGTACTTC.

The V and J genes are TRBV7-9 and TRBJ1-2; D possibly corresponds to TRBD1 (5 bases). CDR3 size: 12 residues. The germline V gene encodes CDR1 SEHNR and CDR2 FQNEAQ (reference sequence). V gave up 7 bases and J gave up 5 bases, with 11 bases separating them. This CDR3 is CASTQATYGYTF. The DNA for the CDR3 is TGTGCCAGCACACAGGCCACTTATGGCTACACCTTC.